This is a list of T cell receptor beta chains from one sample in a study of beta chain features in type 1 diabetes. The method was immunoSEQ multiplex PCR; TCRdb's version includes in-frame clones alone and lacks a portion of them. This table has roughly 290,000 clones, roughly 8% appearing once. Material: central memory CD4+ T cells from blood. These TCRs come from a woman aged 18 to 35 in good health. CDR3s include the opening cysteine and the closing phenylalanine or tryptophan. D genes are given only for firm matches. Size values are once, few and many counts, or a class for expanded clones, and some rows have none.

V gene: TRBV19
J gene: TRBJ1-5
clone size: few
D gene: TRBD1
CDR3 DNA: TGTGCCAGTAGTCTTGGGACAGGGTATAGCAATCAGCCCCAGCATTTT
CDR3 protein: CASSLGTGYSNQPQHF

V gene: TRBV7-2
J gene: TRBJ2-7
clone size: few
D gene: -
CDR3 DNA: TGTGCCAGCAGCCCATACCCCGGGACGGTGACCTACGAGCAGTACTTC
CDR3 protein: CASSPYPGTVTYEQYF

V gene: TRBV7-3
J gene: TRBJ2-2
clone size: -
D gene: -
CDR3 DNA: TGTGCCAGCAGCCAGGGGACCATCACCGGGGAGCTGTTTTTT
CDR3 protein: CASSQGTITGELFF

V gene: TRBV7-2
J gene: TRBJ2-2
clone size: -
D gene: -
CDR3 DNA: TGTGCCAGCAGCCTCCGACAGACCGGGGAGCTGTTTTTT
CDR3 protein: CASSLRQTGELFF

V gene: TRBV7-9
J gene: TRBJ2-7
clone size: -
D gene: -
CDR3 DNA: TGTGCCAGCAGCTTAGTTCCCAAAGCGCACGAGCAGTACTTC
CDR3 protein: CASSLVPKAHEQYF

V gene: TRBV29-1
J gene: TRBJ2-1
clone size: few
D gene: -
CDR3 DNA: TGCAGCGTTATACGAGGGCCAATAGCTCGAGAGGAGCAGTTCTTC
CDR3 protein: CSVIRGPIAREEQFF

V gene: TRBV6-6
J gene: TRBJ2-3
clone size: few
D gene: TRBD2
CDR3 DNA: TGTGCCAGCAGTTACGAAGCGGGAGTCTTCGATACGCAGTATTTT
CDR3 protein: CASSYEAGVFDTQYF

V gene: TRBV28
J gene: TRBJ1-6
clone size: -
D gene: -
CDR3 DNA: TGTGCCAGCAGCCCTCCGGGACATGGTAATTCACCCCTCCACTTT
CDR3 protein: CASSPPGHGNSPLHF

V gene: TRBV6-5
J gene: TRBJ2-7
clone size: -
D gene: TRBD1
CDR3 DNA: TGTGCCAGCAGTTACCGGGGACAGGGTTTGTCCTACGAGCAGTACTTC
CDR3 protein: CASSYRGQGLSYEQYF

V gene: TRBV19
J gene: TRBJ2-7
clone size: -
D gene: TRBD1
CDR3 DNA: TGTGCCAGTAAGACAGGGAGCTCCTACGAGCAGTACTTC
CDR3 protein: CASKTGSSYEQYF

V gene: TRBV7-2
J gene: TRBJ2-1
clone size: -
D gene: -
CDR3 DNA: TGCGCCAGCAGCCCCCAATTAGGGAATGAGCAGTTCTTC
CDR3 protein: CASSPQLGNEQFF

V gene: TRBV4-3
J gene: TRBJ1-2
clone size: -
D gene: -
CDR3 DNA: TGCGCCAGCAGCCAAGATGTGGGGTTCTATGGCTACACCTTC
CDR3 protein: CASSQDVGFYGYTF

V gene: TRBV18
J gene: TRBJ2-5
clone size: many
D gene: -
CDR3 DNA: TGTGCCAGCTCACCAAATTCGGGGGCCCAAGAGACCCAGTACTTC
CDR3 protein: CASSPNSGAQETQYF

V gene: TRBV4-2
J gene: TRBJ2-5
clone size: -
D gene: TRBD2
CDR3 DNA: TGTGCCAGCAGCCAAAGGGTAGGCGGGACTAGCGGGGGAGACCGCCAAGAGACCCAGTACTTC
CDR3 protein: CASSQRVGGTSGGDRQETQYF

V gene: TRBV28
J gene: TRBJ1-1
clone size: -
D gene: -
CDR3 DNA: TGTGCCAGCACCCCATCTCCCGGGAGCACTGAAGCTTTCTTT
CDR3 protein: CASTPSPGSTEAFF

V gene: TRBV18
J gene: TRBJ2-3
clone size: many
D gene: TRBD2
CDR3 DNA: TGTGCCAGCTCGACTCGCACTAGCGTCACAGATACGCAGTATTTT
CDR3 protein: CASSTRTSVTDTQYF

V gene: TRBV7-9
J gene: TRBJ2-5
clone size: -
D gene: -
CDR3 DNA: TGTGCCAGCGGTGACTCGTGGAGGCAAGAGACCCAGTACTTC
CDR3 protein: CASGDSWRQETQYF

V gene: TRBV7-2
J gene: TRBJ1-1
clone size: -
D gene: -
CDR3 DNA: TGTGCCAGCAGCTCAGGGGACGCGAACACTGAAGCTTTCTTT
CDR3 protein: CASSSGDANTEAFF

V gene: TRBV19
J gene: TRBJ1-5
clone size: many
D gene: -
CDR3 DNA: TGTGCCAGTACCGAGGGCAGGGCTCAGCATTTT
CDR3 protein: CASTEGRAQHF

V gene: TRBV6-5
J gene: TRBJ2-3
clone size: -
D gene: -
CDR3 DNA: TGTGCCAGCAGAGGTGGGGGGGCCGCGGATACGCAGTATTTT
CDR3 protein: CASRGGGAADTQYF

V gene: TRBV9
J gene: TRBJ2-5
clone size: few
D gene: -
CDR3 DNA: TGTGCCAGCAGCCCCCGAAGAACGATCCAAGAGACCCAGTACTTC
CDR3 protein: CASSPRRTIQETQYF

V gene: TRBV2
J gene: TRBJ2-5
clone size: many
D gene: -
CDR3 DNA: TGTGCCAGCAGCGCCTGGGGGAAGGTGGGCCAAGAGACCCAGTACTTC
CDR3 protein: CASSAWGKVGQETQYF

V gene: TRBV7-9
J gene: TRBJ1-2
clone size: few
D gene: -
CDR3 DNA: TGTGCCAGCAGCCCTAGGGTGGGGGGCTATGGCTACACCTTC
CDR3 protein: CASSPRVGGYGYTF

V gene: TRBV5-6
J gene: TRBJ2-4
clone size: -
D gene: -
CDR3 DNA: TGTGCCAGCAGCTTGGACGTAGGCCCAAACATTCAGTACTTC
CDR3 protein: CASSLDVGPNIQYF

V gene: TRBV5-1
J gene: TRBJ2-3
clone size: -
D gene: TRBD2
CDR3 DNA: TGCGCCAGCAGCTCACTAGCGGGAGGTGGTGCAGATACGCAGTATTTT
CDR3 protein: CASSSLAGGGADTQYF

V gene: TRBV30
J gene: TRBJ1-2
clone size: -
D gene: -
CDR3 DNA: TGTGCCTGGAGTGAATCCGAGGGGGGCTACACCTTC
CDR3 protein: CAWSESEGGYTF

V gene: TRBV5-6
J gene: TRBJ2-5
clone size: -
D gene: -
CDR3 DNA: TGTGCCAGCAGCTCCCGTCGCAAACAAGAGACCCAGTACTTC
CDR3 protein: CASSSRRKQETQYF

V gene: TRBV11-3
J gene: TRBJ2-5
clone size: few
D gene: -
CDR3 DNA: TGTGCCAGCAGGGGGGAGGTTGGGACCCAGTACTTC
CDR3 protein: CASRGEVGTQYF

V gene: TRBV28
J gene: TRBJ1-2
clone size: -
D gene: -
CDR3 DNA: TGTGCCAGCAACCGAGGGGGTAACTATGGCTACACCTTC
CDR3 protein: CASNRGGNYGYTF

V gene: TRBV5-6
J gene: TRBJ2-2
clone size: few
D gene: -
CDR3 DNA: TGTGCCAGCAGCCTGTACACCATCGCCGGGGAGCTGTTTTTT
CDR3 protein: CASSLYTIAGELFF

V gene: TRBV7-8
J gene: TRBJ2-2
clone size: -
D gene: -
CDR3 DNA: TGTGCCAGCAGCTCAGAAACCCGACTCTACTACGGGGAGCTGTTTTTT
CDR3 protein: CASSSETRLYYGELFF

V gene: TRBV27
J gene: TRBJ1-2
clone size: many
D gene: -
CDR3 DNA: TGTGCCAGCAGCAGTACCCTGGGTGCAGTAGGTAACTATGGCTACACCTTC
CDR3 protein: CASSSTLGAVGNYGYTF

V gene: TRBV5-1
J gene: TRBJ2-1
clone size: many
D gene: TRBD2
CDR3 DNA: TGCGCCAGCAGTCTGGGCGGGAGCGTAAACAATGAGCAGTTCTTC
CDR3 protein: CASSLGGSVNNEQFF

V gene: TRBV7-8
J gene: TRBJ2-3
clone size: few
D gene: TRBD1
CDR3 DNA: TGTGCCAGCAGCTTACAGGGGGAAGGGGATACGCAGTATTTT
CDR3 protein: CASSLQGEGDTQYF

V gene: TRBV5-4
J gene: TRBJ2-5
clone size: -
D gene: TRBD2
CDR3 DNA: TGTGCCAGCAGTTTCTCTAGCGGGAGTTTACAAGAGACCCAGTACTTC
CDR3 protein: CASSFSSGSLQETQYF

V gene: TRBV4-3
J gene: TRBJ2-3
clone size: -
D gene: TRBD1
CDR3 DNA: TGCGCCAGCAGCCAAGAAGATGGCAGGGGGACAGATACGCAGTATTTT
CDR3 protein: CASSQEDGRGTDTQYF

V gene: TRBV7-3
J gene: TRBJ2-5
clone size: -
D gene: TRBD2
CDR3 DNA: TGTGCCAGCAGCTGGCAGCGGGGGGAGCAAGAGACCCAGTACTTC
CDR3 protein: CASSWQRGEQETQYF

V gene: TRBV20-1
J gene: TRBJ2-1
clone size: few
D gene: -
CDR3 DNA: TGCAGTGCTAGAGATGTCTATGAGCAGTTCTTC
CDR3 protein: CSARDVYEQFF

V gene: TRBV2
J gene: TRBJ2-3
clone size: -
D gene: -
CDR3 DNA: TGTGCCAGCAGTGTATCGAGCGGATATAGCACAGATACGCAGTATTTT
CDR3 protein: CASSVSSGYSTDTQYF

V gene: TRBV15
J gene: TRBJ2-3
clone size: -
D gene: -
CDR3 DNA: TGTGCCACCAGCAGAGACCCCACAGATACGCAGTATTTT
CDR3 protein: CATSRDPTDTQYF

V gene: TRBV27
J gene: TRBJ1-2
clone size: few
D gene: TRBD1
CDR3 DNA: TGTGCCAGCAGGAGCCCGACAGGGGCCGGGGGGGACTATGGCTACACCTTC
CDR3 protein: CASRSPTGAGGDYGYTF

V gene: TRBV5-1
J gene: TRBJ2-7
clone size: -
D gene: -
CDR3 DNA: TGCGCCAGCAGCTTGGAGGGGCGAGGAGGTTACGAGCAGTACTTC
CDR3 protein: CASSLEGRGGYEQYF

V gene: TRBV7-2
J gene: TRBJ1-2
clone size: -
D gene: TRBD1
CDR3 DNA: TGTGCCAGCAGCTTAGATCGACAGGGTGTGCGTGGCTACACCTTC
CDR3 protein: CASSLDRQGVRGYTF

V gene: TRBV5-5
J gene: TRBJ1-1
clone size: many
D gene: -
CDR3 DNA: TGTGCCAGCAGCTTTTTGCCGGGGCAGAACACTGAAGCTTTCTTT
CDR3 protein: CASSFLPGQNTEAFF

V gene: TRBV28
J gene: TRBJ2-4
clone size: few
D gene: -
CDR3 DNA: TGTGCCAGCAGTTACCGAGGGCCTCAGTACTTC
CDR3 protein: CASSYRGPQYF

V gene: TRBV6-6
J gene: TRBJ2-7
clone size: few
D gene: -
CDR3 DNA: TGTGCCAGCAGGGACAGCAGTTTTGCCTACGAGCAGTACTTC
CDR3 protein: CASRDSSFAYEQYF

V gene: TRBV7-2
J gene: TRBJ2-7
clone size: few
D gene: -
CDR3 DNA: TGTGCCAGCAGCTTACGGTTCGGGGAAGCCTACGAGCAGTACTTC
CDR3 protein: CASSLRFGEAYEQYF

V gene: TRBV15
J gene: TRBJ1-5
clone size: -
D gene: -
CDR3 DNA: TGTGCCACCAGCATGTCCGGGAAAGGGGGCAATCAGCCCCAGCATTTT
CDR3 protein: CATSMSGKGGNQPQHF

V gene: TRBV5-6
J gene: TRBJ2-4
clone size: few
D gene: TRBD2
CDR3 DNA: TGTGCCAGCAGCTTACTAGCGGGACCCATCCTAGCCAAAAACATTCAGTACTTC
CDR3 protein: CASSLLAGPILAKNIQYF

V gene: TRBV7-2
J gene: TRBJ2-5
clone size: -
D gene: TRBD1
CDR3 DNA: TGTGCCAGCAGCACAGGGGCCTTTGCGCAGACCCAGTACTTC
CDR3 protein: CASSTGAFAQTQYF

V gene: TRBV7-2
J gene: TRBJ2-7
clone size: many
D gene: -
CDR3 DNA: TGTGCCAGCAGCCCAGGACAGAGCTTGACCTACGAGCAGTACTTC
CDR3 protein: CASSPGQSLTYEQYF